This T cell receptor beta chain was sequenced in a study of cytomegalovirus exposure and HLA in healthy donors. As for the study in general: The roughly 100 million unique TCR beta sequences, from about 179 million T cells, were found by an earlier analysis.

From germline, CDR1 is MNHNY and CDR2 SVGAGI (reference sequence). This CDR3 comprises 16 residues. The junction had 9 bases not matched to a gene; V was cut back by 5 bases and J by 1 base. Regarding the study as a whole: The study designated fewer than 200 TCR beta chains cytomegalovirus-associated. It was shown in a later analysis that HLA-associated TCR beta chains were more clonally expanded than other, equally common chains.

In the PCR, 60 Vbeta and 13 Jbeta primers were used. The repertoire was sequenced with immunoSEQ multiplex PCR; TCRdb's copy has only in-frame clones and lacks some. The data hold roughly 200,000 clones, with 70% to 85% observed a single time. Note on this clone: Its antigen is unidentified.

The J gene is TRBJ2-7, the V gene TRBV6-6, with TRBD2 identical over 9 bases. Sequencing input: PBMCs. The clonotype was recovered from a man between 35 and 55 years old in good health and CMV-seropositive. The CDR3 DNA reads as TGTGCCAGCAGTCGAAATAGCGGGGGCGAATCCTACGAGCAGTACTTC. Amino acids: CASSRNSGGESYEQYF.